This T cell receptor beta chain appears in the sequencing data of a study of T cell repertoires in cytomegalovirus infection. Across the whole study: Signatures in public TCR beta sequences pointed to both CMV infection and matching HLA type.

Study outcomes and limitations: HLA-C-restricted TCR beta clonotypes specific for CMV led the ex vivo response. Public TCR beta family frequency separated CMV-and-HLA carriers, including in an independent cohort.

Via MiXCR, TCRdb re-called the reads, giving one row per CDR3 protein. Of around 530,000 distinct CDR3 sequences in the sample, about 30% are singletons; the top ten hold about 13%. Details on this clonotype: Its specificity is unknown.

Germline V gives CDR1 MNHNY, CDR2 SVGAGI (reference sequence). This CDR3 contains 15 residues. V was pared by 0 bases and J by 3 bases, with 12 bases between. Sequenced sample: PBMCs. The chain couples TRBV6-6 to TRBJ2-7; a possible D gene is TRBD2 (6 bases). The TCR originated in a human donor in good health (CMV status not recorded). Some clones in this sample may be carry-over from other donors' samples. The CDR3 bases are TGTGCCAGCAGTTACTCGAGTGAGGGAGGCTACGAGCAGTACTTC. Amino acid sequence: CASSYSSEGGYEQYF.